The TCR beta chain described here comes from a study of T-cell memory formation after mild COVID-19 (TCRdb year 2021). With regard to the full study: TCR sequence clusters from the two donors were found to be largely donor specific. Longitudinal TCRalpha and TCRbeta repertoire sequencing tracked T-cell clones expanding and contracting after mild COVID-19 in a couple of donors. Two young, previously healthy adult volunteers, one female and one male, were included in the cohort. Overall study outcomes, separate from this receptor: Some responding clones were found in pre-infection memory, which suggests that pre-existing cross-reactive memory T cells took part in the SARS-CoV-2 response. Contracting CD4+ clones turned up mainly in the CM and EM memory subsets, whereas EMRA was where CD8+ clones were enriched. Clones that contracted from day 15 to 85 showed balanced CD4/CD8 phenotypes, whereas a second wave of clones that expanded from day 15 to 37 leaned towards CD4+. Only a couple of mild cases were covered by the study, and larger cohorts that include severe cases with pre-infection samples were considered necessary. SARS-CoV-2 specificity of the second-wave clones peaking on day 37 was not confirmed.

Instrument used: Illumina NovaSeq 6000. cDNA libraries for TCRalpha and TCRbeta were prepared by 5'RACE using constant-segment primers, with sample barcodes and unique molecular identifiers added. RNA was extracted from every sample with Trizol reagent. The libraries were amplified in two PCR steps, and the second step added a second sample barcode and Illumina TruSeq adapters. Sequencing of the libraries was done on an Illumina NovaSeq, producing 2 x 150 bp paired-end reads. For the original study's pipeline: With migec v1.2.7, reads were demultiplexed and then collapsed into UMI-guided consensus sequences. Using mixcr v2.1.11, the UMI consensuses were aligned to TRA and TRB V and J templates and assembled into clonotypes. A clonotype was counted as expanded or contracted only if both edgeR and NoisET called the change significant, with noise models trained on biological replicates. For edgeR calls, the thresholds were a false discovery rate-adjusted p below 0.01 and a log2 fold-change of 1. As an exploratory analysis of dynamics, PCA with hierarchical clustering was applied to max-normalized trajectories of the 1000 most abundant clonotypes. The CD4 or CD8 phenotype of responding clones was assigned using the separately sequenced CD4+ and CD8+ repertoires. TCRdb reworked the public reads: Q25 trimming with fastp, MiXCR clone assembly, productive beta chains retained. Rows merge per CDR3 protein into single entries with the most common DNA and genes. In this record, the V and J calls reflect TCRdb's handling and not the investigators' own analysis. This sample holds about 470,000 distinct CDR3 sequences; roughly 25% were observed only once. The ten largest clonotypes hold approximately 12% of the sample.

Taken from cysteine to phenylalanine, the CDR3 has 13 residues. The read is trimmed to its CDR3 DNA, 39 bases read in frame from base 1. A distance of 11 bases separates the germline ends of V and J, which lose 3 bases and 3 bases respectively. According to the germline V gene (reference sequence), CDR1 reads DFQATT and CDR2 reads SNEGSKA. This clonotype has only a few counts. The antigen it binds to is not known. No quality values exist for individual bases; no much larger clone is one base distant. PBMCs were isolated by Ficoll-Paque density gradient centrifugation. The chain couples TRBV20-1 to TRBJ1-1; TRBD1 could be the D gene, as 6 bases match. Sequencing used PBMCs or a T cell subset sorted from them (not recorded which). The origin of this receptor is an adult woman who had mild COVID-19 (a few samples of this study predate the infection). The sample titles of this study are shuffled in the database, so cell type and time point are left out; the donor was told from shared clones. The CDR3 here reads CSARGQGYTEAFF. The DNA sequence follows: TGCAGTGCTAGGGGTCAGGGGTACACTGAAGCTTTCTTT.